The entry below describes one T cell receptor (beta chain). The CDR3 covers 16 residues. V gave up 2 bases and J gave up 6 bases; unmatched junction bases: 12. Germline lookup yields CDR1 SGHRS and CDR2 YFSETQ. This specimen comes from a study of shared clonotypes between healthy human individuals. Every contributor of samples was a Caucasian grown-up residing in Nashville, Tennessee. Profiled with immunoSEQ multiplex PCR; TCRdb holds only in-frame clones, not every one. The sample includes 2 million to 2.5 million clones, less than 95% seen only once; the top ten take 0.37%. The receptor's source is a man younger than 35 in good health. Some clones in this sample may be carry-over from other donors' samples. The chain joins TRBV5-1 to TRBJ2-7; 9 bases line up with TRBD1. Input material: naive CD4+ T cells from PBMCs. Subset defined: CD45RA+ positively selected. For the CDR3, the DNA is TGCGCCAGCAGCTTACCAAAGACAGGGGGGGACTCCGAGCAGTACTTC. Protein sequence: CASSLPKTGGDSEQYF.